These T cell receptor beta chains were read from a single sample in a study of blood T cell repertoires in COVID-19. Data came from immunoSEQ multiplex PCR; TCRdb stores just in-frame clones and leaves some out. The sample records under 250,000 clones, 87% being singletons. Sequenced material: PBMCs or T cells enriched from blood (not recorded which). All receptors come from a woman under 40 with acute COVID-19. Both conserved end residues are part of each CDR3. A D gene is named only where the DNA matches it firmly. Expanded clones get a size class; other rows say once, few or many, or leave the size out.

J	size	V	D	DNA	CDR3
TRBJ1-2	NA	TRBV6-5	NA	TGTGCCAGCACCCACGGGGGGAGTAGATATGGCTACACCTTC	CASTHGGSRYGYTF
TRBJ1-4	NA	TRBV6-5	NA	TGTGCCAGCAGCCCCCGGGGGACGGATAATGAAAAACTGTTTTTT	CASSPRGTDNEKLFF
TRBJ1-1	NA	TRBV10-2	TRBD1	TGCGCCAGCAGTGAGACAGGGGGATCGAGCACTGAAGCTTTCTTT	CASSETGGSSTEAFF
TRBJ2-2	once	TRBV10-1	TRBD2	TGCGCCAGCAGTGAGGATACCGGGACTAGCGGGGGTTGGGGAAGAGACACCGGGGAGCTGTTTTTT	CASSEDTGTSGGWGRDTGELFF
TRBJ1-1	NA	TRBV5-1	NA	TGCGCCAGCAGCTTAAGCGGTACCCCGAACACTGAAGCTTTCTTT	CASSLSGTPNTEAFF
TRBJ1-3	NA	TRBV2	NA	TGTGCCAGCAGGCTGGAGGGAAACACCATATATTTT	CASRLEGNTIYF
TRBJ1-5	NA	TRBV27	TRBD1	TGTGCCAGCAGTACCTACTATGGGACAGAAAGCAATCAGCCCCAGCATTTT	CASSTYYGTESNQPQHF
TRBJ1-6	NA	TRBV7-6	NA	TGTGCCAGCAGCCTTTCTGGGACAAGCGATAATTCACCCCTCCACTTT	CASSLSGTSDNSPLHF
TRBJ1-1	NA	TRBV5-1	TRBD1	TGCGCCAGCAGCGCCTCCGGGGGCATACAGGGGTTGGGTAGGACTGAAGCTTTCTTT	CASSASGGIQGLGRTEAFF
TRBJ2-7	NA	TRBV4-2	NA	TGTGCCTCTAGAGATTCCTACGAGCAGTACTTC	CASRDSYEQYF
TRBJ2-3	NA	TRBV13	NA	TGTGCCAGCAGACCGACCGGGACTCAAGGAGGAGGCACAGATACGCAGTATTTT	CASRPTGTQGGGTDTQYF
TRBJ2-7	NA	TRBV5-1	NA	TGCGCCAGCAGCTTCGAGTCAGATGGGGCCAACGAGCAGTACTTC	CASSFESDGANEQYF
TRBJ1-1	NA	TRBV7-9	NA	TGTGCCAGCAGCTCGATGGGCAACACTGAAGCTTTCTTT	CASSSMGNTEAFF
TRBJ2-1	NA	TRBV27	NA	TGTGCCAGCAGTTTAGGGGACTTACCTACCTACAATGAGCAGTTCTTC	CASSLGDLPTYNEQFF
TRBJ2-2	NA	TRBV4-3	NA	TGCGCCAGCAGCCCCGGACTGACGAACACCGGGGAGCTGTTTTTT	CASSPGLTNTGELFF
TRBJ2-5	NA	TRBV7-9	NA	TGTGCCAGCAGCCACCCCAGGGAGACCCAGTACTTC	CASSHPRETQYF
TRBJ2-2	NA	TRBV30	NA	TGTGCCTGGAGTGTACGCCAGGGGTGGTCCGGGGAGCTGTTTTTT	CAWSVRQGWSGELFF
TRBJ1-2	few	TRBV6-5	NA	TGTGCCAGCAGCACCTCGTGGCGGGACGGCTACACCTTC	CASSTSWRDGYTF
TRBJ1-2	NA	TRBV4-3	NA	TGCGCCAGCAGCCATGAGAAATGGAGCGGGGAATATGGCTACACCTTC	CASSHEKWSGEYGYTF
TRBJ2-2	NA	TRBV5-8	TRBD2	TGTGCCAGCAGCTTAAGCGGGGACACCGGGGAGCTGTTTTTT	CASSLSGDTGELFF
TRBJ1-1	NA	TRBV5-1	NA	TGCGCCAGCAAGCTTGAGAGCGGGACAGAAGCTTTCTTT	CASKLESGTEAFF
TRBJ1-2	NA	TRBV29-1	NA	TGCAGCGTTCAAAATGGCTACACCTTC	CSVQNGYTF